This TCR beta chain was sequenced for a study of shared clonotypes between healthy human individuals. Study results and limitations: The small donor group covered limited genetic and exposure diversity.

This CDR3 is built from 16 residues. V lost 6 bases and J lost 3, with 18 bases in between. Germline loops: CDR1 WSHSY, CDR2 SAAADI. Points on this clone: Its specificity is unknown.

Donors had no recently reported acute infections or vaccinations and were HIV-negative. Investigators spread the genomic DNA of each subset evenly over several immunoSEQ plates. Unsorted PBMC DNA underwent sequencing on ten immunoSEQ deep assay plates. Profiled with immunoSEQ multiplex PCR; TCRdb holds only in-frame clones, not every one. The sample consists of about 480,000 clones, about 75% of them appearing once. The sequencing input was PBMCs. This chain links TRBV10-2 with TRBJ1-3, with no clear D. This TCR was sampled from a woman aged 40 to 49 in good health. Some clones in this sample may be carry-over from other donors' samples. The CDR3 region is CASSGESSLRGNTIYF. As DNA, the CDR3 is TGCGCCAGCAGCGGGGAGTCATCATTGCGTGGAAACACCATATATTTT.